This TCR beta chain was sequenced in a study of blood T cell repertoires in COVID-19. There are 15 residues in the CDR3. J was trimmed by 8 bases and V by 1 base; bases with no gene match: 8. Looked up from germline, CDR1 is SGHVS and CDR2 is FNYEAQ. Assay used: immunoSEQ multiplex PCR; TCRdb lists only in-frame clones, some missing. The table lists a few hundred thousand clones, about 89% of them singletons, with about 8% in the top ten. Sequenced input: peripheral blood. This TCR came from a woman in her fifties or sixties who had recovered from COVID-19. The chain recombines TRBV7-6 with TRBJ2-1, with 7 bases fitting TRBD1. The CDR3 is CASSLVDFTGDEQFF. The CDR3 DNA reads as TGTGCCAGCAGCTTAGTAGATTTTACAGGGGATGAGCAGTTCTTC.